This T cell receptor beta chain is drawn from a study of cytomegalovirus exposure and HLA in healthy donors. Study results and limitations: Further analysis, carried out later, found HLA-associated TCR beta chains more clonally expanded than equally common other chains. In the analysis, some V segments, TRBV6-2 and TRBV6-3 included, were excluded as indistinguishable. Cytomegalovirus-associated TCR beta chains were listed, numbering around 150. Later work associated more than 15,000 TCR beta sequences with HLA alleles at 0.05 false discovery rate.

It was with 60 Vbeta and 13 Jbeta primers that the PCR ran. Generated by immunoSEQ multiplex PCR, the TCRdb table keeps only in-frame clones and is missing some. The table records more than 50,000 clones, approximately 71% of them present only once. For this clone: Its antigen is unidentified.

This CDR3 has 15 residues. Germline trimming cut 7 bases from V and 2 bases from J; bases unmatched to any gene: 7. From germline, CDR1 is SEHNR and CDR2 FQNEAQ (reference sequence). This TCR was recovered from a man between 40 and 49 years old in good health and CMV-seropositive. The sequencing input was PBMCs. V is TRBV7-9 and J is TRBJ1-1, with TRBD1 identical over 10 bases. Here the CDR3 DNA reads TGTGCCAGCACCTGGGACAGGGGAATTAACACTGAAGCTTTCTTT. It is translated as CASTWDRGINTEAFF.